The entry below describes one T cell receptor (beta chain). The CDR3 consists of 15 residues. CDR1 is SGHVS, CDR2 FNYEAQ, per germline. V dropped 3 bases and J dropped 5; count of bases not matched to a gene: 8. On sorted subsets, replicate PCRs used roughly 190 ng DNA, or roughly 30,000 T cell genomes. TCRdb's table, derived via immunoSEQ multiplex PCR, lists solely in-frame clones and lacks some. This table has 550,000 to 600,000 clones, more than 95% appearing once. This sample is drawn from a study of shared clonotypes between healthy human individuals. Naive CD8 cells lacked CD45RO, underwent positive selection for CCR7 and left out terminally differentiated effector memory CD45RA+ cells.

This receptor was taken from a man aged 25 to 45 in good health. The sequenced sample was naive CD8+ T cells sorted from blood. This chain links TRBV7-6 with TRBJ2-7, with TRBD1 matching over 9 bases. DNA for the CDR3: TGTGCCAGCAGCTTGGGAGGACAGGGGCTGGACGAGCAGTACTTC. Amino acids: CASSLGGQGLDEQYF.